Sequencing of this TCR beta chain was carried out in a study of CD8 T cell repertoires and HIV-1 epitope variants. Points on this clone: Its antigen is currently unknown.

This CDR3 comprises 16 residues. Trimming removed 3 bases at V and 1 base at J, with 16 bases between. Germline CDR1 reads SGDLS; CDR2 reads YYNGEE. The data were produced by immunoSEQ multiplex PCR, yet TCRdb's version contains in-frame clones alone and is incomplete. The sample yields roughly 2,400 clones, around 73% seen once. V and J are TRBV9 and TRBJ2-5, with D possibly being TRBD1 or TRBD2 (5 bases each). The sequencing input was cultured CD8+ T cells derived from PBMCs. The TCR originated in a male donor with HIV. This CDR3 reads CASSGNPPGTQETQYF. CDR3 in DNA: TGTGCCAGCAGCGGAAACCCTCCAGGGACCCAAGAGACCCAGTACTTC.